The next 14 T cell receptor beta chains were all read from a single sample in a study of T cell repertoires in cytomegalovirus infection. TCRdb used MiXCR to reprocess the reads, holding one entry per CDR3 protein. The sample shows approximately 910,000 distinct CDR3 sequences, about 33% of them seen only once. For these TCRs, the target antigens are not known. The source material was cultured CD8+ T cells from PBMCs, sampled from culture after CMV antigen stimulation. All receptors derive from a human donor in good health (CMV status not recorded). Some clones in this sample may be carry-over from other donors' samples.

J is TRBJ2-1 and V is TRBV27; D could derive from TRBD1 or TRBD2 (6 bases each). Trimming took 0 bases from V and 6 from J, leaving 18 bases between them. CDR1 is MNHEY, CDR2 SMNVEV, per germline (reference sequence). There are 17 residues in the CDR3. The CDR3 protein is CASSLSDGGHRGNEQFF. In DNA form, the CDR3 reads TGTGCCAGCAGTTTATCGGACGGGGGCCATAGGGGCAATGAGCAGTTCTTC.

This CDR3 is CASSYVYNNEQFF. Written as DNA, the CDR3 is TGTGCCAGCAGCTACGTTTACAACAATGAGCAGTTCTTC. The genes are TRBV7-6 and TRBJ2-1; D is ambiguous. CDR3 length: 13 residues. CDR1 and CDR2 (germline): SGHVS, FNYEAQ. The ends were cut back, 4 bases at V and 5 bases at J, with 9 bases in the middle.

This sequence joins TRBV28 and TRBJ2-2, with 10 bases aligning to TRBD1. V lost 6 bases to trimming and J lost 7 bases; unmatched junction nucleotides: 8. Germline lookup yields CDR1 MDHEN and CDR2 SYDVKM. The CDR3 loop spans 15 amino acids. CDR3 residues: CASSQDRGRVGELFF. The CDR3 region has the DNA TGTGCCAGCAGCCAAGACAGGGGGCGAGTCGGGGAGCTGTTTTTT.

The chain couples TRBV14 to TRBJ2-7; D ambiguous. V dropped 4 bases and J dropped 2 bases, with 12 bases sitting between them. The germline CDR1 and CDR2 sequences are SGHDN and FVKESK. CDR3 length: 14 amino acids. This chain's CDR3 is CASSRRALPYEQYF. The CDR3 DNA follows: TGTGCCAGCAGCCGCCGGGCCTTACCCTACGAGCAGTACTTC.

This clonotype was picked up a small number of times. V is TRBV12-3 or TRBV12-4 and J is TRBJ1-2; no firm D call. The CDR3 has 13 amino acids. Trimming cost V 5 bases and J 4 bases, with 11 bases left between them. The CDR3 sequence is CASSLPMGYGYTF. The CDR3 nucleotides are TGTGCCAGCAGTCTTCCGATGGGCTATGGCTACACCTTC.

In its sample, this clonotype was seen a few times. This chain joins TRBV7-2 and TRBJ2-1; 8 bases line up with TRBD2. This CDR3 spans 16 amino acids. Trimming at V came to 5 bases and at J to 8 bases, leaving 14 bases not matched to a gene. Germline CDR1 and CDR2: SGHTA and FQGNSA. The DNA of the CDR3 is TGTGCCAGCAGCGACCTGGCCGGGGGGGCCGGAGATGAGCAGTTCTTC. Protein sequence: CASSDLAGGAGDEQFF. Using reference TRBV7-2 and TRBJ2-1 for the parts outside the CDR3, the full variable domain is GAGVSQSPSNKVTEKGKDVELRCDPISGHTALYWYRQSLGQGLEFLIYFQGNSAPDKSGLPSDRFSAERTGGSVSTLTIQRTQQEDSAVYLCASSDLAGGAGDEQFFGPGTRLTVL.

This clonotype has a handful of counts. V gene TRBV10-3 combines with J gene TRBJ1-1; D might be TRBD1 (6 bases). The V end was cut by 0 bases, the J end by 0 bases, with 11 bases between. Germline-derived CDR1 and CDR2 are ENHRY and SYGVKD. CDR3 length: 16 residues. The CDR3 reads CAISESSQGLNTEAFF. The DNA for the CDR3 is TGTGCCATCAGTGAGTCGAGTCAGGGGCTGAACACTGAAGCTTTCTTT.

This clonotype has a single count. A junction boundary mismatches the germline segment, possibly from a read error. The rearrangement uses TRBV6-1 and TRBJ1-1; D might be TRBD1 (6 bases). Germline values: CDR1 MNHNS, CDR2 SASEGT. This CDR3 comprises 15 residues. The DNA of the CDR3 is TGTGCCAACAGTCTGACAGGCCCCTTGGGCACTGAAGCTTTCTTT. Residues: CANSLTGPLGTEAFF.

V gene TRBV4-3 combines with J gene TRBJ1-6; 8 nucleotides agree with TRBD1. The ends lost 0 bases at V and 7 bases at J; junction bases unmatched: 5. The CDR3 runs to 16 residues. Germline V CDR1 and CDR2: LGHNA, YSLEER. The CDR3 loop reads CASSQDGTGSNSPLHF. The CDR3 region has the DNA TGCGCCAGCAGCCAAGATGGGACAGGATCGAATTCACCCCTCCACTTT.

This chain uses TRBV6-1 with TRBJ1-6; TRBD1 matches at 10 bases. The CDR3 consists of 15 residues. From germline, CDR1 is MNHNS and CDR2 SASEGT. The V segment lost 2 bases and the J segment 7 bases; nucleotides outside the gene matches: 2. CDR3: CASSEWGQGNSPLHF. The DNA for the CDR3 is TGTGCCAGCAGTGAATGGGGACAGGGGAATTCACCCCTCCACTTT.

This clonotype came up a few times. The chain carries TRBV6-8 and TRBJ1-1, with D uncertain. Trimming removed 6 bases at V and 6 bases at J, with 8 bases between. Germline values: CDR1 MNHGY, CDR2 SAAAGT. The CDR3 is made up of 11 amino acids. CDR3 amino acids: CASRDLAEAFF. In DNA form, the CDR3 reads TGTGCCAGCAGGGACTTGGCTGAAGCTTTCTTT.

This clonotype turned up a few times. The rearrangement links TRBV27 to TRBJ1-2, with 8 positions matching TRBD1. The ends lost 0 bases at V and 4 bases at J; junction bases unmatched: 4. The CDR3 spans 15 residues. In germline, CDR1 is MNHEY, CDR2 SMNVEV (reference sequence). Here the CDR3 DNA reads TGTGCCAGCAGTTTATCTTATACAGGGGGCTATGGCTACACCTTC. Translation: CASSLSYTGGYGYTF.

This clonotype was observed a handful of times. V usage is TRBV12-3 or TRBV12-4 and J usage is TRBJ1-3; no clear D gene. V lost 7 bases to trimming and J lost 0 bases, with 7 bases between them. The CDR3 totals 13 residues. CDR3 nucleotides: TGTGCCAGCAACCCGAGCTCTGGAAACACCATATATTTT. Protein product: CASNPSSGNTIYF.

This clonotype was counted only a few times. The chain combines TRBV7-9 with TRBJ2-3; TRBD1 or TRBD2 may be the D gene (5 bases each). The V end was cut by 6 bases, the J end by 1 base, with 14 bases between. CDR1 is SEHNR, CDR2 FQNEAQ, per germline (reference sequence). This CDR3 is 15 amino acids long. In DNA form, the CDR3 reads TGTGCCAGCAGTTCGAGGGGCGCAGGCACAGATACGCAGTATTTT. It codes for CASSSRGAGTDTQYF.